This is a list of T cell receptor beta chains from one sample in a study of blood T cells in healthy people across ages. TCRdb re-called the 5' RACE reads with MiXCR, one entry per CDR3 protein. The data show roughly 500,000 distinct CDR3 sequences, approximately 30% seen once. The material sequenced was blood. Every receptor here comes from a woman in her 70s in good health. CDR3s include the opening cysteine and the closing phenylalanine or tryptophan. D genes are given only for firm matches. Where a row states a size, it is once, few, many or the class of an expanded clone; other rows omit it.

abundance,d_gene,j_gene,v_gene,CDR3nt,CDR3aa
-,-,TRBJ2-3,TRBV4-2,TGTGCCAGCAGCCAAGGTATACCGGATACGCAGTATTTT,CASSQGIPDTQYF
many,-,TRBJ1-1,TRBV29-1,TGCAGCGTTGAGAAGGGAACGAACACTGAAGCTTTCTTT,CSVEKGTNTEAFF
-,-,TRBJ1-2,TRBV6-6,TGTGCCAGCAGCCCCGGGGGGCAAGTCGGGGGTGGCTACACCTTC,CASSPGGQVGGGYTF
-,TRBD1,TRBJ2-6,TRBV5-1,TGCGCCAGCAGCTTGAGGGACAGAGTCTCTGGGGCCAACGTCCTGACTTTC,CASSLRDRVSGANVLTF
many,-,TRBJ2-1,TRBV7-3,TGTGCCAGCAGCTCTGATCGCGATGAGCAGTTCTTC,CASSSDRDEQFF
few,-,TRBJ1-2,TRBV5-1,TGCGCCAGCAGCTTGGGAGGCAGGGAACCCTATGGCTACACCTTC,CASSLGGREPYGYTF
few,-,TRBJ2-5,TRBV6-6,TGTGCCAGCAGTTACTCGTCGGGGGCCCAGTACCAGTACTTC,CASSYSSGAQYQYF
few,TRBD2,TRBJ2-1,TRBV12-3/TRBV12-4,TGTGCCAGCAGTTTAGGCGGGGGGGGATACGATGAGCAGTTCTTC,CASSLGGGGYDEQFF
few,TRBD1,TRBJ1-5,TRBV16,TGTGCCAGCAGCGCGGACAGGGGGCCGCTTCAGCCCCAGCATTTT,CASSADRGPLQPQHF
many,-,TRBJ2-7,TRBV7-2,TGTGCCAGCAGCTTAGCTAACAGGGCCTCCTACGAGCAGTACTTC,CASSLANRASYEQYF
few,-,TRBJ1-3,TRBV7-2,TGTGCCAGCAGCTTAAAAGGGGTCGGAACTGGAAACACCATATATTTT,CASSLKGVGTGNTIYF
-,-,TRBJ2-5,TRBV24-1,TGTGCCACCAGTGGGGGTAAAGAGACCCAGTACTTC,CATSGGKETQYF
-,-,TRBJ2-1,TRBV6-2/TRBV6-3,TGTGCCATCGCCCCGGATGGACTGAATCACAATGAGCAGTTCTTC,CAIAPDGLNHNEQFF
few,-,TRBJ2-5,TRBV6-6,TGTGCCAGCAGTTTTCCCCCTTCACAAGAGACCCAGTACTTC,CASSFPPSQETQYF
-,-,TRBJ1-1,TRBV20-1,TGCAGTGGCGACCGGAGCACTGAAGCTTTCTTT,CSGDRSTEAFF
-,-,TRBJ1-2,TRBV25-1,TGTGCCAGCAGTGAATCTGGGGTCGCGGACTATGGCTACACCTTC,CASSESGVADYGYTF
-,-,TRBJ2-7,TRBV6-6,TGTGCCAGCAGCCACCCTCTGGGACTCTCGGGCGAGCAGTACTTC,CASSHPLGLSGEQYF
few,TRBD1,TRBJ1-2,TRBV20-1,TGCAGTGCCCGGACAGGGGGCGCCAGGGATGGCTACACCTTC,CSARTGGARDGYTF
-,TRBD2,TRBJ2-1,TRBV2,TGTGCCAGCAGTGAAAATCCAGCGGGGAGGCTTGAGGAGCAGTTCTTC,CASSENPAGRLEEQFF
-,-,TRBJ2-1,TRBV3-1,TGTGCCAGCAGCCAAGAGTTGGGAGTCACCTACAATGAGCAGTTCTTC,CASSQELGVTYNEQFF
few,-,TRBJ1-1,TRBV10-3,TGTGCCATCAGAGAGAAAGGGGTCACTGAAGCTTTCTTT,CAIREKGVTEAFF
few,-,TRBJ1-2,TRBV6-6,TGTGCCAGCAGTTACTCGAGTGGGGAGTATAGCTATGGCTACACCTTC,CASSYSSGEYSYGYTF
few,-,TRBJ1-1,TRBV4-2,TGTGCCAGCAGCCCTCGCGAGGGACGGAGGATGAACACTGAAGCTTTCTTT,CASSPREGRRMNTEAFF
-,-,TRBJ2-2,TRBV7-9,TGTGCCAGCAGCTGGGGCTCCGTTACCGGGGAGCTGTTTTTT,CASSWGSVTGELFF
few,-,TRBJ1-2,TRBV4-3,TGCGCCAGCAGCCAAGACGGAGGCGGTAACTATGGCTACACCTTC,CASSQDGGGNYGYTF
-,-,TRBJ2-5,TRBV20-1,TGCAGTGCTAGAGATGCAGGGATAGAGGCCCAGTACTTC,CSARDAGIEAQYF
-,-,TRBJ2-7,TRBV5-1,TGCGCCAGCAGCTACCGGACAGAATACGAGCAGTACTTC,CASSYRTEYEQYF
-,-,TRBJ1-5,TRBV3-1,TGTGCCAGCAGCCAAGGAGGGGCGGGTCAGCCCCAGCATTTT,CASSQGGAGQPQHF
-,-,TRBJ1-5,TRBV9,TGTGCCAGCAGCGTAGATGACTATCAGCCCCAGCATTTT,CASSVDDYQPQHF
few,-,TRBJ2-5,TRBV6-5,TGTGCCAGCAGTTATTGGGGCGGGGGCGGAAAGACCCAGTACTTC,CASSYWGGGGKTQYF
few,-,TRBJ1-4,TRBV7-2,TGTGCCAGCAGCTTAGGAGGAGGGCACGAAAAACTGTTTTTT,CASSLGGGHEKLFF
-,-,TRBJ2-4,TRBV20-1,TGCAGTGCTACCCGAGCGACGAGGACGAACATTCAGTACTTC,CSATRATRTNIQYF
-,TRBD1,TRBJ1-2,TRBV7-2,TGTGCCAGCAGACAGACAGGGATGGACTATGGCTACACCTTC,CASRQTGMDYGYTF
-,TRBD1,TRBJ1-1,TRBV29-1,TGCAGTGGGGACAGGGGTACTGAAGCTTTCTTT,CSGDRGTEAFF
-,-,TRBJ1-1,TRBV15,TGTGCCACCAGCAAGCCAGGCAGGAACACTGAAGCTTTCTTT,CATSKPGRNTEAFF
-,-,TRBJ2-5,TRBV30,TGTGCCTGGAGTGTCGGGGAGACCCAGTACTTC,CAWSVGETQYF
-,-,TRBJ2-1,TRBV6-6,TGTGCCAGCAGTTCCTCGGCTGTGGGGGCCTACATTGAGCAGTTCTTC,CASSSSAVGAYIEQFF
few,-,TRBJ2-7,TRBV6-2/TRBV6-3,TGTGCCAGCAAGTATCTTTCCCAGTCTTACGAGCAGTACTTC,CASKYLSQSYEQYF
few,-,TRBJ1-2,TRBV7-8,TGTGCCAGCTCGTTCCTTGGCTATGGCTACACCTTC,CASSFLGYGYTF
-,-,TRBJ2-1,TRBV20-1,TGCAGTGCTAGTTTCGCGGACGGCCCTTCCTACAATGAGCAGTTCTTC,CSASFADGPSYNEQFF
-,-,TRBJ2-2,TRBV20-1,TGCAGTGCTAGTACAGGGACCGGGGAGCTGTTTTTT,CSASTGTGELFF
-,TRBD1,TRBJ2-1,TRBV5-5,TGTGCCAGCAGTATGGGGACAGGGGGCCGGAATGAGCAGTTCTTC,CASSMGTGGRNEQFF